A few counts support the clone carrying this T cell receptor (beta chain). RNA in amounts of about 0.5 to 1 ug was reverse transcribed with random hexamers. MiXCR, run by TCRdb on the immunoSEQ multiplex PCR reads, gives a single entry per CDR3 protein. Altogether 300,000 or so distinct CDR3 sequences are present, 90% to 95% being singletons, with the ten largest covering 0.065%. This CDR3 is 15 amino acids long. V was pared by 0 bases and J by 5 bases, with 10 bases between. Germline CDR1 SNHLY, CDR2 FYNNEI. The data originate from a study of CD8 T cells in Susac syndrome. The chain has TRBV2 and TRBJ2-2, with D maybe TRBD2 (6 bases). Sequencing was done on a sample of CD4+ T cells from PBMCs. The origin of this receptor is a human donor with multiple sclerosis. The CDR3 protein is CASSEAAGRTGELFF. The CDR3 DNA sequence: TGTGCCAGCAGTGAAGCGGCAGGGAGGACCGGGGAGCTGTTTTTT.